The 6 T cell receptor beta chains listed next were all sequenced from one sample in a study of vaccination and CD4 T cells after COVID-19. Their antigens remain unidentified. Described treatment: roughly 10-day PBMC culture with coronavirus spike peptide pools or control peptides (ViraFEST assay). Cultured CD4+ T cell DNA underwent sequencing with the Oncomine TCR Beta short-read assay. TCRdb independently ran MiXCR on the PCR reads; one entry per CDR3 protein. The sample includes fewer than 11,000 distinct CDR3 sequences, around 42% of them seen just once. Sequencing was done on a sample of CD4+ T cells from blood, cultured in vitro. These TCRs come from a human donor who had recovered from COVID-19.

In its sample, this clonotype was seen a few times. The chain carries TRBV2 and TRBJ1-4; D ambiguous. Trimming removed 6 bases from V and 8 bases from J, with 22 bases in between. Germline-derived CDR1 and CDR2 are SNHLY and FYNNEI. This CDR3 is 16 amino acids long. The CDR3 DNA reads TGTGCCAGCAGCCCGGCCTGGGCAGGACGAGGGGAAAAACTGTTTTTT. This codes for CASSPAWAGRGEKLFF.

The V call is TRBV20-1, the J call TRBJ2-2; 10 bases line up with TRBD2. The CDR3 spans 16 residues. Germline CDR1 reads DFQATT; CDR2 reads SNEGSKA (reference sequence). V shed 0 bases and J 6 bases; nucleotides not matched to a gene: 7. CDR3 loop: CSARDQQRGGPGELFF. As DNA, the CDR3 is TGCAGTGCTAGAGATCAACAGCGGGGGGGCCCCGGGGAGCTGTTTTTT.

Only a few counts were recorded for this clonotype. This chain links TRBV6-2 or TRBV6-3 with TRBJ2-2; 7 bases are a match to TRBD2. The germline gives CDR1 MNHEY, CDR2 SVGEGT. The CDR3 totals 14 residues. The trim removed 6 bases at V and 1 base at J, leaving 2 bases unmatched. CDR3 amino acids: CASRTSWNTGELFF. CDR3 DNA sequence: TGTGCCAGCAGGACTAGCTGGAACACCGGGGAGCTGTTTTTT.

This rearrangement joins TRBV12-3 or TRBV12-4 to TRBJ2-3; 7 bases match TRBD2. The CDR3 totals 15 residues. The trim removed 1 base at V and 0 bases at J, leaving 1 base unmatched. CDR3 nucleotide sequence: TGTGCCAGCAGTTTAGACGGGGGGAGCACAGATACGCAGTATTTT. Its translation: CASSLDGGSTDTQYF.

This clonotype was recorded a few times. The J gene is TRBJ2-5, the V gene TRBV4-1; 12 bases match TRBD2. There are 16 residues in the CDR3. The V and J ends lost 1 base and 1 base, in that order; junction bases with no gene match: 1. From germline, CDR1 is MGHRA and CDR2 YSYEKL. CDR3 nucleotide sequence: TGCGCCAGCAGCCAAGGGGGACTAGCGGGCCAAGAGACCCAGTACTTC. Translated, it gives CASSQGGLAGQETQYF.

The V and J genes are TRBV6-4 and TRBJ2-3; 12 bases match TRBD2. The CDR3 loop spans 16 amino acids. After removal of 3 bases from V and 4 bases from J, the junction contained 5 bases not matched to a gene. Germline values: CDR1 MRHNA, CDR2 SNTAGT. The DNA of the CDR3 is TGTGCCAGCAGTGAAGCTAGCGGGGGGGCCCCAGATACGCAGTATTTT. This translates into CASSEASGGAPDTQYF.